Below are 30 T cell receptor beta chains sequenced from a single sample in a study of blood T cell repertoires in COVID-19 (dated by TCRdb to the early 2020s). The library was produced with the immunoSEQ multiplex PCR assay. In TCRdb, the immuneACCESS table is reduced to in-frame sequences with V and J assigned. These tables do not hold every clone; where another copy was compared, an unresolved V gene accounts for under half, and the others remain unexplained. The sample includes approximately 110,000 clones, with more than 85% observed a single time. 2.1% of the sample is in the top ten clones. The material sequenced was peripheral blood. Receptors originate from a man aged 45-65 years with COVID-19, enrolled during active disease.

V usage is TRBV10-1 and J usage is TRBJ1-1, with 9 bases that match TRBD1. CDR3 length: 14 residues. Germline V gene sequence: CDR1 WNHNN, CDR2 SYGVQD (reference sequence). After removal of 6 bases from V and 6 bases from J, the junction contained 8 bases not matched to a gene. Written as DNA, the CDR3 is TGCGCCAGCAGGAGACCGGGACAGGGCTCTGAAGCTTTCTTT. Amino acid sequence: CASRRPGQGSEAFF.

The chain links TRBV3-1 (or the pseudogene TRBV3-2) to TRBJ1-3; D remains unclear. Germline V gene sequence: CDR1 LGHDT, CDR2 YNNKEL (reference sequence). The V gene lost 1 base and the J gene lost 7 bases, with 8 bases spanning the gap. This CDR3 comprises 13 residues. The CDR3 DNA is TGTGCCAGCAGCCAAGGGCGGAGGAACACCATATATTTT. Translation gives CASSQGRRNTIYF.

The chain uses TRBV6-2 or TRBV6-3 and TRBJ2-7; a possible D gene is TRBD2 (5 bases). In germline, CDR1 is MNHEY, CDR2 SVGEGT. There are 11 residues in the CDR3. V lost 6 bases, J lost 9 bases, and 12 bases lay in between. The CDR3, as DNA: TGTGCCAGCAGCCAGCGGTTGAGGCAGTACTTC. It translates to CASSQRLRQYF.

The rearrangement uses TRBV7-2 and TRBJ2-1, with 10 bases lining up with TRBD2. The CDR3 length is 15 residues. Germline CDR1 reads SGHTA; CDR2 reads FQGNSA. The junction had 3 bases not matched to a gene; V was cut back by 0 bases and J by 7 bases. This CDR3 is CASSLAAGGRNEQFF. The CDR3 DNA reads TGTGCCAGCAGCTTAGCAGCGGGAGGGCGAAATGAGCAGTTCTTC.

This chain joins TRBV6-5 and TRBJ1-1; D is unclear. Deletions cut 7 bases from V and 1 base from J, with 10 bases between. The germline CDR1 and CDR2 sequences are MNHEY and SVGAGI. This CDR3 is 13 amino acids long. The chain's CDR3 is CASTSGSNTEAFF. For the CDR3, the DNA is TGTGCCAGCACCTCGGGATCGAACACTGAAGCTTTCTTT.

This rearrangement joins TRBV6-4 to TRBJ1-2, with D unresolved. The CDR3 runs to 18 residues. The germline V gene encodes CDR1 MRHNA and CDR2 SNTAGT. Trimming took off 0 bases at V and 0 bases at J, with 17 bases between the two ends. CDR3 region: CASSDSGGLESTNYGYTF. In nucleotides, the CDR3 is TGTGCCAGCAGTGACTCAGGCGGTCTCGAATCGACTAACTATGGCTACACCTTC.

The chain links TRBV30 to TRBJ2-2, with 9 bases aligning to TRBD2. The CDR3 sequence is 15 residues long. V was clipped by 5 bases and J by 0 bases; unmatched bases: 4. Germline loops: CDR1 GTSNPN, CDR2 SVGIG (reference sequence). The CDR3 loop reads CAWALAGPNTGELFF. As DNA, the CDR3 is TGTGCCTGGGCGCTAGCGGGACCGAACACCGGGGAGCTGTTTTTT.

The chain joins TRBV30 to TRBJ2-7, with D uncertain. CDR3 length: 13 amino acids. Germline CDR1 is GTSNPN and CDR2 is SVGIG (reference sequence). V was cut by 2 bases and J by 0 bases, with 8 bases left in between. CDR3 nucleotide sequence: TGTGCCTGGAGTCCAGGCACCTCCTACGAGCAGTACTTC. This encodes CAWSPGTSYEQYF.

The chain joins TRBV4-3 to TRBJ2-2; D gene unclear. This CDR3 spans 13 amino acids. CDR1 is LGHNA, CDR2 YSLEER, per germline. V was pared by 5 bases and J by 6 bases, with 10 bases between. The CDR3 DNA sequence: TGCGCCAGCAGCTACGGTAGCCCCGGGGAGCTGTTTTTT. Translated, it gives CASSYGSPGELFF.

The chain couples TRBV2 to TRBJ2-2; possible D gene TRBD1, 5 bases. This CDR3 comprises 20 residues. V was cut by 5 bases and J by 0 bases, with 25 bases left in between. CDR1 is SNHLY and CDR2 is FYNNEI in the germline V gene. CDR3 DNA: TGTGCCAGCAGTCGCCCATCCCCGACAGAAAGTAGACCGAACACCGGGGAGCTGTTTTTT. Amino acid sequence: CASSRPSPTESRPNTGELFF.

This clone was recorded many times. The chain joins TRBV28 to TRBJ2-1; 9 positions agree with TRBD1. Unmatched junction bases numbered 8, after V lost 7 bases and J lost 4 bases. CDR3 length equals 15 residues. Looked up from germline, CDR1 is MDHEN and CDR2 is SYDVKM. The CDR3: CASMLIGTGYNEQFF. CDR3 DNA: TGTGCCAGCATGTTGATCGGGACAGGGTACAATGAGCAGTTCTTC.

V and J are TRBV7-9 and TRBJ1-1, with 9 bases identical to TRBD1. V was pared by 6 bases and J by 5 bases, with 7 bases of the junction left unmatched. Germline V CDR1 and CDR2: SEHNR, FQNEAQ (reference sequence). This CDR3 is built from 14 residues. The CDR3 is CASRGTGGGTEAFF. The DNA for the CDR3 is TGTGCCAGCAGGGGAACAGGGGGCGGAACTGAAGCTTTCTTT.

The chain carries TRBV13 and TRBJ1-5; perhaps TRBD1 as D (5 bases). Germline values: CDR1 PRHDT, CDR2 FYEKMQ (reference sequence). This CDR3 is 15 amino acids long. The V and J ends lost 5 bases and 5 bases respectively, with 16 bases between them. The CDR3 protein is CASSPGGREDQPQHF. The CDR3 nucleotides are TGTGCCAGCAGCCCTGGGGGGAGGGAGGATCAGCCCCAGCATTTT.

V gene TRBV3-1 (or the pseudogene TRBV3-2) combines with J gene TRBJ2-3; 8 bases map to TRBD2. Germline V lookup: CDR1 LGHDT, CDR2 YNNKEL (reference sequence). J gave up 6 bases and V 1 base, and 3 bases lay outside the gene matches. The CDR3 is made up of 14 amino acids. CDR3 loop: CASSQAGGPDTQYF. CDR3 DNA: TGTGCCAGCAGCCAAGCGGGAGGGCCTGATACGCAGTATTTT.

This clone has just a few counts. The gene calls are TRBV7-9 and TRBJ1-3, with D possibly TRBD1 on 5 matching bases. This CDR3 is 14 amino acids long. V lost 5 bases, J lost 0 bases, and 8 bases lay in between. Germline V gives CDR1 SEHNR, CDR2 FQNEAQ (reference sequence). The CDR3 bases are TGTGCCAGCAGCCTAGACAGCTCTGGAAACACCATATATTTT. Protein product: CASSLDSSGNTIYF. The whole variable domain, filled in from reference TRBV7-9 and TRBJ1-3, reads DTGVSQNPRHKITKRGQNVTFRCDPISEHNRLYWYRQTLGQGPEFLTYFQNEAQLEKSRLLSDRFSAERPKGSFSTLEIQRTEQGDSAMYLCASSLDSSGNTIYFGEGSWLTVV.

The CDR3 DNA reads TGTGCCAGCAGCCCAGGGGTGTCAGGGACCTACGAGCAGTACTTC. It translates to CASSPGVSGTYEQYF. J is TRBJ2-7 and V is TRBV9; D perhaps matches TRBD1 (6 bases). Trimming stripped 4 bases from V and 2 bases from J, with 16 bases between. This CDR3 spans 15 amino acids. Germline V CDR1 and CDR2: SGDLS, YYNGEE.

V and J are TRBV27 and TRBJ2-3; perhaps TRBD2 as D (6 bases). V was cut by 2 bases and J by 4 bases, with 10 bases left in between. CDR1 is MNHEY, CDR2 SMNVEV, per germline (reference sequence). This CDR3 has 14 amino acids. The CDR3 nucleotides are TGTGCCAGCAGTTTACCCGGGAGACCAGATACGCAGTATTTT. Protein sequence: CASSLPGRPDTQYF.

J is TRBJ2-7 and V is TRBV3-1 (or the pseudogene TRBV3-2); TRBD2 agrees at 10 bases. From germline, CDR1 is LGHDT and CDR2 YNNKEL (reference sequence). V lost 0 bases, J lost 0 bases, and 8 bases stayed unmatched. The CDR3 contains 18 residues. CDR3 in DNA: TGTGCCAGCAGCCAAGAGTCCGGACTAGCGGCCAGCTCCTACGAGCAGTACTTC. It encodes CASSQESGLAASSYEQYF.

The table lists this clone with a few counts. The chain couples TRBV19 to TRBJ1-5; no firm D call. The CDR3 extends over 14 amino acids. Germline CDR1 is LNHDA and CDR2 is SQIVND (reference sequence). The germline V and J ends were trimmed by 1 base and 7 bases, with 11 bases remaining between them. The CDR3 coding sequence is TGTGCCAGTAGTATAGGGGCAGTTCACCAGCCCCAGCATTTT. Translation: CASSIGAVHQPQHF. The whole variable domain, remainder taken from reference TRBV19 and TRBJ1-5, is DGGITQSPKYLFRKEGQNVTLSCEQNLNHDAMYWYRQDPGQGLRLIYYSQIVNDFQKGDIAEGYSVSREKKESFPLTVTSAQKNPTAFYLCASSIGAVHQPQHFGDGTRLSIL.

The chain employs TRBV15 and TRBJ1-1; the D is unclear. The V gene lost 5 bases and the J gene lost 6 bases, with 10 bases spanning the gap. Germline CDR1 and CDR2: LNHNV and YYDKDF (reference sequence). This CDR3 has 12 residues. The CDR3 region is CATSAPGAEAFF. In nucleotides, the CDR3 is TGTGCCACCAGCGCCCCGGGAGCTGAAGCTTTCTTT. Based on the CDR3 plus reference TRBV15 and TRBJ1-1, the full variable domain is DAMVIQNPRYQVTQFGKPVTLSCSQTLNHNVMYWYQQKSSQAPKLLFHYYDKDFNNEADTPDNFQSRRPNTSFCFLDIRSPGLGDTAMYLCATSAPGAEAFFGQGTRLTVV.

There are a few counts of this clone. The gene calls are TRBV19 and TRBJ1-1, with 11 bases aligning to TRBD1. Losses at the gene ends were 4 bases for V and 6 bases for J; bases not matched to a gene: 4. CDR1 is LNHDA, CDR2 SQIVND, per germline (reference sequence). This CDR3 region has 14 residues. For the CDR3, the DNA is TGTGCCAGTAGTAGGCCGGGACAGGGGGCTGAAGCTTTCTTT. It codes for CASSRPGQGAEAFF.

The chain is built from TRBV30 and TRBJ2-5; 7 nucleotides match TRBD1. The CDR3 is made up of 18 amino acids. J lost 5 bases, V lost 1 base, and 19 bases had no gene match. CDR1 is GTSNPN, CDR2 SVGIG, per germline (reference sequence). The CDR3 here is CAWSAIHDRALYSETQYF. CDR3 in DNA: TGTGCCTGGAGTGCTATCCATGACAGGGCTCTCTATTCGGAGACCCAGTACTTC.

The genes are TRBV5-1 and TRBJ2-5, with D perhaps TRBD1 (6 bases). The CDR3 is made up of 15 amino acids. Looked up from germline, CDR1 is SGHRS and CDR2 is YFSETQ. V was pared by 2 bases and J by 5 bases, with 16 bases between. The CDR3 loop is CASSFRGFESETQYF. DNA of the CDR3: TGCGCCAGCAGCTTCAGGGGTTTTGAGTCGGAGACCCAGTACTTC.

This clone was counted a single time. This rearrangement joins TRBV24-1 to TRBJ2-7; 8 nucleotides align to TRBD1. Trimming at V came to 3 bases and at J to 1 base, leaving 7 bases not matched to a gene. The CDR3 is made up of 16 amino acids. Germline CDR1 reads KGHDR; CDR2 reads SFDVKD. This chain's CDR3 is CATSDVQGDVSYEQYV. The CDR3, as DNA: TGTGCCACCAGTGATGTACAGGGGGACGTTTCCTACGAGCAGTACGTC.

The rearrangement links TRBV12-3 or TRBV12-4 to TRBJ2-1; tentative D call: TRBD2 (7 bases). V lost 6 bases, J lost 6 bases, and 12 bases lay in between. The CDR3 runs 13 residues. The CDR3 DNA reads TGTGCCAGCAGGGGGAGGGGGGTCAATGAGCAGTTCTTC. Encoded protein: CASRGRGVNEQFF.

The genes are TRBV30 and TRBJ2-1, with D maybe TRBD2 (6 bases). V was shortened by 0 bases and J by 6 bases, with 9 bases between the two germline ends. CDR1 GTSNPN and CDR2 SVGIG come from the germline V gene (reference sequence). CDR3 length: 13 residues. CDR3 DNA sequence: TGTGCCTGGAGTGTAGGGACTTCCAATGAGCAGTTCTTC. Its translation: CAWSVGTSNEQFF.

The rearrangement joins TRBV28 to TRBJ2-1; D ambiguous. V was shortened by 5 bases and J by 4 bases, with 12 bases between the two germline ends. Looked up from germline, CDR1 is MDHEN and CDR2 is SYDVKM. CDR3 size: 14 residues. The chain's CDR3 is CASSVGGQYNEQFF. The DNA for the CDR3 is TGTGCCAGCAGTGTCGGCGGCCAGTACAATGAGCAGTTCTTC.

The V and J genes are TRBV6-5 and TRBJ1-5, with 7 bases fitting TRBD1. V shed 6 bases and J 8 bases; nucleotides not matched to a gene: 7. This CDR3 is 13 amino acids long. CDR1 and CDR2 (germline): MNHEY, SVGAGI. CDR3 protein: CASSLTGIEPQHF. For the CDR3, the DNA is TGTGCCAGCAGCCTGACAGGGATTGAGCCCCAGCATTTT.

A few counts support this clone. V gene TRBV27 combines with J gene TRBJ2-5, with D tentatively TRBD1 (5 bases). Trimming took off 4 bases at V and 3 bases at J, with 18 bases between the two ends. This CDR3 has 16 residues. Germline CDR1 reads MNHEY; CDR2 reads SMNVEV (reference sequence). The CDR3 sequence is CASSSPTRDSKETQYF. The CDR3 DNA reads TGTGCCAGCAGTTCCCCAACGCGAGACAGCAAAGAGACCCAGTACTTC.

This chain links TRBV27 with TRBJ2-1, with 8 positions matching TRBD1. This CDR3 contains 16 residues. Germline values: CDR1 MNHEY, CDR2 SMNVEV (reference sequence). The V and J ends lost 3 bases and 5 bases, in that order; junction bases with no gene match: 9. CDR3 DNA: TGTGCCAGCAGTTTCAGCCGGGACAGGCTGAACAATGAGCAGTTCTTC. This codes for CASSFSRDRLNNEQFF.